The present TCR beta chain was sequenced within a study of OX40 agonist ivuxolimab in advanced cancers. Study at large: The patients' treatment was ivuxolimab, an agonistic anti-OX40 (CD134) antibody.

The V end was cut by 5 bases, the J end by 1 base, with 8 bases between. The CDR3 extends over 13 amino acids. Germline V CDR1 and CDR2: SNHLY, FYNNEI. Remarks on this clone: Its antigen is still unknown.

The study, taken as a whole, reports: Among some nonresponders, normalized T-cell clonal expansion was also low.

Sequencing used immunoSEQ multiplex PCR; TCRdb keeps in-frame clones, though not all of them. The sample consists of tens of thousands of clones, roughly 91% of them appearing once. The clonotype comes from an adult with an advanced solid tumor such as melanoma, head and neck, liver or kidney cancer. The V and J genes are TRBV2 and TRBJ1-1, with unresolved D. Sequences were derived from CD4+ or CD8+ T cells sorted from blood, sampled in a trial of the OX40 agonist ivuxolimab. The CDR3 coding sequence is TGTGCCAGCAGTATTTCCCCGAACACTGAAGCTTTCTTT. This codes for CASSISPNTEAFF.